The source of this T cell receptor beta chain is a study of regulatory T cells in long-lasting Graves disease. Study results and limitations: Because few samples were included, accuracy may have been lower.

In regard to this clonotype: What it binds is unknown.

The time point denotes: persistent/refractory GD, antithyroid drugs over 5 years with positive TRAb. RNA extracted from PBMCs served as the sequencing template. The diagnosis of Graves' disease used American Thyroid Association guidelines. Patients came through an endocrinology department, and that department was in Xi'an, China. V lost 7 bases to trimming and J lost 3 bases; unmatched junction nucleotides: 8. CDR3 length: 14 amino acids. Germline V gene sequence: CDR1 SQVTM, CDR2 ANQGSEA. Arm-PCR with iRepertoire HTBI primers amplified the CDR3 regions for these TCR beta libraries. MiXCR was run by TCRdb on the multiplex PCR reads, yielding one entry per CDR3 protein. There are over 650,000 distinct CDR3 sequences in the sample; approximately 29% occur only once, and around 40% lies in the top ten.

The V call is TRBV29-1, the J call TRBJ2-5, with TRBD2 matching 10 bases. The sequences come from peripheral blood mononuclear cells (PBMCs), collected when the disease was refractory, from a patient treated with antithyroid drugs. This TCR came from a female donor with Graves disease. The CDR3 region is CSAPLAGDEETQYF. For the CDR3, the DNA is TGCAGCGCGCCGCTAGCGGGAGATGAAGAGACCCAGTACTTC.